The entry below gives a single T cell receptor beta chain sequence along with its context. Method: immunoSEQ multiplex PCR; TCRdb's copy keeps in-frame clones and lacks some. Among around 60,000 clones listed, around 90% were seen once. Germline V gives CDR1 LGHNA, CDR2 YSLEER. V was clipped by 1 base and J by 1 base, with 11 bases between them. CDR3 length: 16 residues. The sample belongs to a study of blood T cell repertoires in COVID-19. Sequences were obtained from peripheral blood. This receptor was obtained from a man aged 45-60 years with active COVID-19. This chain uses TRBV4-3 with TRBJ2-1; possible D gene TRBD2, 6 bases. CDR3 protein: CASSQVDGRSYNEQFF. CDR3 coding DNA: TGCGCCAGCAGCCAAGTCGACGGGAGATCCTACAATGAGCAGTTCTTC.